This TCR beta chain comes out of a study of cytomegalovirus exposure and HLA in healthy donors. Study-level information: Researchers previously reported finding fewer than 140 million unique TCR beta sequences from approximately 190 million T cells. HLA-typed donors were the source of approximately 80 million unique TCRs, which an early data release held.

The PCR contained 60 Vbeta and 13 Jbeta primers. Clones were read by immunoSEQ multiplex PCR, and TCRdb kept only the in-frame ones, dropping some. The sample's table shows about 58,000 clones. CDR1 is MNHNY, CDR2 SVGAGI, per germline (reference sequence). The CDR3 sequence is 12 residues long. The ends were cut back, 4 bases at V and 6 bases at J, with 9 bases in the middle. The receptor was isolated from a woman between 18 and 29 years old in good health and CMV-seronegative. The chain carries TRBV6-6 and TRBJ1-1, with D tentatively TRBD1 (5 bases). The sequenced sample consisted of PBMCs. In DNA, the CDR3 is TGTGCCAGCAGTTTTCCGGGGGCTGAAGCTTTCTTT. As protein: CASSFPGAEAFF.